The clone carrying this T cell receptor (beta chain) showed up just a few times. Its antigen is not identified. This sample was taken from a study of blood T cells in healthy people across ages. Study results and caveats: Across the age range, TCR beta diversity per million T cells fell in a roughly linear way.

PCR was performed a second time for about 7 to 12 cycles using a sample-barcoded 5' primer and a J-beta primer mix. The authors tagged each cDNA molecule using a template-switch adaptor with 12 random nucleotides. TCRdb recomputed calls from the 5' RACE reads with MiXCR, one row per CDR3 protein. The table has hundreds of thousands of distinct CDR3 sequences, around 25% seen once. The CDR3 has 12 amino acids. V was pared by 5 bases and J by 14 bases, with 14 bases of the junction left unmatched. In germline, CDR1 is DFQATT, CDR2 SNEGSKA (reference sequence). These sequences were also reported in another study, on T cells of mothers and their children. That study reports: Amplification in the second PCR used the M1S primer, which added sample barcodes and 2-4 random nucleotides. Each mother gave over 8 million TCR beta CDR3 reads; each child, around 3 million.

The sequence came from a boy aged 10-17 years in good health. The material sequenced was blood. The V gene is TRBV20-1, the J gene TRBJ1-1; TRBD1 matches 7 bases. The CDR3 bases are TGCAGTGCTCCCATAGTAGGACAGGAGGCCTTCTTT. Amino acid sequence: CSAPIVGQEAFF.